The T cell receptor (beta chain) under discussion was sequenced for a study of T cells in Graves' hyperthyroidism and ophthalmopathy. Overall study results and limits: Blood held most thyroid clonotypes expanded above 0.001 frequency.

The source material, RNA transcripts, was used to amplify TCR beta CDR3 regions. TCR CDR3 underwent first-round RT-PCR with the HTBI primer set. TCRdb fed the multiplex PCR reads into MiXCR, producing one record per CDR3 protein. The profile shows fewer than 450,000 distinct CDR3 sequences, roughly 15% of them singletons. Germline V lookup: CDR1 SGHTA, CDR2 FQGNSA. This CDR3 spans 18 amino acids. V was cut by 3 bases and J by 0 bases, with 15 bases left in between. It was uncontrolled infection, other autoimmune disease, pregnancy or lactation that excluded patients. Diagnosis rested on symptoms, serum thyroxine and TRAb, thyroid ultrasound, and orbital computed tomography. Out of 10 ml of fresh peripheral blood came the PBMCs. This clonotype has ten or more counts. Its antigen is not known.

The genes are TRBV7-2 and TRBJ1-6; D is perhaps TRBD1 (6 bases). This sequence originates from a woman aged 25 to 39 with Graves' hyperthyroidism that later progressed to Graves' ophthalmopathy. Sequenced sample: blood. CDR3 DNA sequence: TGTGCCAGCAGCTTTATCGGACAGACTAGCTCCTATAATTCACCCCTCCACTTT. It encodes CASSFIGQTSSYNSPLHF.